Presented here are 18 T cell receptor beta chains from one specimen sequenced in a study of shared clonotypes between healthy human individuals. The repertoire was sequenced with immunoSEQ multiplex PCR; TCRdb's copy has only in-frame clones and lacks some. The sample lists 2,500,000 or so clones; over 85% were seen once. The sequenced material came from naive CD4+ T cells from PBMCs. The subset denotes: CD45RA+ positively selected. The receptor set was obtained from a man aged 18-30 years in good health. Some clones in this sample may be carry-over from other donors' samples.

The J gene is TRBJ2-3, the V gene TRBV6-5, with a tentative D call TRBD2 (6 bases). The germline CDR1 and CDR2 sequences are MNHEY and SVGAGI. CDR3 length: 14 amino acids. Trimming took off 7 bases at V and 2 bases at J, with 13 bases between the two ends. The CDR3 coding sequence is TGTGCCAGCATCACGGAGGGGCCCACAGATACGCAGTATTTT. Residues: CASITEGPTDTQYF.

The V call is TRBV27, the J call TRBJ2-7; 8 bases agree with TRBD2. CDR1 MNHEY and CDR2 SMNVEV come from the germline V gene (reference sequence). J gave up 11 bases and V 3 bases, and 3 bases lay outside the gene matches. The CDR3 consists of 11 residues. The CDR3 bases are TGTGCCAGCAGTTTGGGACTAGTGGAGTACTTC. Translation: CASSLGLVEYF.

The rearrangement links TRBV9 to TRBJ2-5; TRBD2 matches at 10 bases. The DNA end lines up better with TRBJ2-7; the J call may be wrong. CDR1 and CDR2 (germline): SGDLS, YYNGEE. CDR3 size: 18 residues. The DNA for the CDR3 is TGTGCCAGCAGCCCCAGGTCTAGCGGGAGTCTCTTTTCTCACGAGCAGTACTTC. It encodes CASSPRSSGSLFSHEQYF.

This clone has only one observation. The V call is TRBV27, the J call TRBJ1-2; D uncertain. The germline gives CDR1 MNHEY, CDR2 SMNVEV (reference sequence). The V and J ends lost 6 bases and 2 bases respectively, with 19 bases between them. The CDR3 totals 16 residues. CDR3 in DNA: TGTGCCAGCAGACTCAAGGCGGCAACCGAGAACTATGGCTACACCTTC. Translated: CASRLKAATENYGYTF.

V is TRBV28 and J is TRBJ1-5, with 10 bases identical to TRBD1. The length of the CDR3 is 16 residues. With 5 bases clipped from V and 1 base from J, the junction kept 5 bases outside the gene matches. Germline V gene sequence: CDR1 MDHEN, CDR2 SYDVKM. CDR3 in DNA: TGTGCCAGCAGTCGACGGACAGGGGGGAGCAATCAGCCCCAGCATTTT. It encodes CASSRRTGGSNQPQHF.

Of note for this clone: This specimen includes other DNA sequences encoding the same CDR3. The rearrangement uses TRBV2 and TRBJ2-2, with D uncertain. This CDR3 is 12 amino acids long. Germline lookup yields CDR1 SNHLY and CDR2 FYNNEI. V was cut by 4 bases and J by 5 bases, with 5 bases left in between. The CDR3 sequence: CASSGETGELFF. The CDR3 nucleotides read TGTGCCAGCAGTGGAGAGACCGGGGAGCTGTTTTTT. Full variable domain (remainder filled in from reference TRBV2 and TRBJ2-2): EPEVTQTPSHQVTQMGQEVILRCVPISNHLYFYWYRQILGQKVEFLVSFYNNEISEKSEIFDDQFSVERPDGSNFTLKIRSTKLEDSAMYFCASSGETGELFFGEGSRLTVL.

The chain couples TRBV4-1 to TRBJ2-7; 12 nucleotides line up with TRBD2. This CDR3 comprises 15 residues. Germline assignment: CDR1 MGHRA and CDR2 YSYEKL. V was clipped by 1 base and J by 7 bases; unmatched bases: 5. CDR3 protein: CASSQVLLAGGEQYF. For the CDR3, the DNA is TGCGCCAGCAGCCAAGTTCTACTAGCGGGAGGAGAGCAGTACTTC.

V gene TRBV5-4 combines with J gene TRBJ1-2; TRBD1 agrees at 7 bases. Looked up from germline, CDR1 is SGHNT and CDR2 is YYREEE (reference sequence). The V segment lost 3 bases and the J segment 2 bases; nucleotides outside the gene matches: 4. This CDR3 has 14 amino acids. CDR3 nucleotide sequence: TGTGCCAGCAGCTCGTTACAGGGGAACTATGGCTACACCTTC. Its translation is CASSSLQGNYGYTF.

This clone was observed once. The V call is TRBV11-2, the J call TRBJ1-1; 9 bases fit TRBD1. The CDR3 is made up of 16 amino acids. The germline CDR1 and CDR2 sequences are SGHAT and FQNNGV. Trimming took 3 bases from V and 5 from J; bases not matched to a gene: 10. The CDR3 here is CASSFSYTGGVTEAFF. The CDR3 nucleotides are TGTGCCAGCAGCTTTTCCTATACAGGGGGCGTAACTGAAGCTTTCTTT. Together with reference TRBV11-2 and TRBJ1-1, the CDR3 gives the full variable domain: EAGVAQSPRYKIIEKRQSVAFWCNPISGHATLYWYQQILGQGPKLLIQFQNNGVVDDSQLPKDRFSAERLKGVDSTLKIQPAKLEDSAVYLCASSFSYTGGVTEAFFGQGTRLTVV.

The V and J genes are TRBV6-5 and TRBJ2-7, with 9 bases fitting TRBD2. Germline V gene sequence: CDR1 MNHEY, CDR2 SVGAGI. J lost 3 bases, V lost 7 bases, and 7 bases had no gene match. This CDR3 comprises 14 residues. The CDR3 loop is CASTLSGGRYEQYF. CDR3 bases: TGTGCCAGCACCCTAAGCGGGGGGCGCTACGAGCAGTACTTC.

The V call is TRBV27, the J call TRBJ2-7; 16 bases agree with TRBD2. CDR1 is MNHEY, CDR2 SMNVEV, per germline (reference sequence). The ends lost 4 bases at V and 2 bases at J; junction bases unmatched: 5. This CDR3 has 17 amino acids. The CDR3 spells CASSSLGTSGRAYEQYF. The CDR3, as DNA: TGTGCCAGCAGTTCTCTCGGGACTAGCGGGAGGGCCTACGAGCAGTACTTC.

This clone was recorded once. The chain has TRBV5-1 and TRBJ2-2; 11 nucleotides match TRBD2. V gave up 1 base and J gave up 1 base; unmatched junction bases: 6. Germline lookup yields CDR1 SGHRS and CDR2 YFSETQ. The CDR3 is made up of 18 amino acids. Here the CDR3 reads CASSLLVAGGLNTGELFF. CDR3 DNA: TGCGCCAGCAGCTTGTTAGTAGCGGGAGGGCTGAACACCGGGGAGCTGTTTTTT.

A note on this clone: Other DNA sequences in this sample translate to the same CDR3. In DNA form, the CDR3 reads TGCGCCAGCAGCTTAGGATCGGCCAAAAACATTCAGTACTTC. Translating it yields CASSLGSAKNIQYF. The gene calls are TRBV5-1 and TRBJ2-4, with unresolved D. V lost 2 bases and J lost 1, with 7 bases in between. The CDR3 consists of 14 residues. Germline CDR1 reads SGHRS; CDR2 reads YFSETQ. Full variable domain (rest looked up from reference TRBV5-1 and TRBJ2-4): KAGVTQTPRYLIKTRGQQVTLSCSPISGHRSVSWYQQTPGQGLQFLFEYFSETQRNKGNFPGRFSGRQFSNSRSEMNVSTLELGDSALYLCASSLGSAKNIQYFGAGTRLSVL.

In this sample, this clone turned up once. J is TRBJ1-1 and V is TRBV28; D possibly corresponds to TRBD1 (5 bases). The length of the CDR3 is 12 residues. Between the trimmed V and J ends, which lost 2 bases and 10 bases, there was a span of 11 bases. CDR1 is MDHEN, CDR2 SYDVKM, per germline. This CDR3 is CASSLSPQGAFF. For the CDR3, the DNA is TGTGCCAGCAGTTTAAGTCCTCAGGGAGCTTTCTTT.

V gene TRBV11-3 combines with J gene TRBJ2-1, with 14 nucleotides matching TRBD2. Germline CDR1 SGHNT, CDR2 YENEEA. The V gene end was trimmed by 3 bases and the J gene end by 7 bases; junction bases not matched to a gene: 5. The CDR3 loop spans 16 amino acids. This chain's CDR3 is CASSFGTSGSRNEQFF. The CDR3 bases are TGTGCCAGCAGCTTCGGGACTAGCGGGAGTAGGAATGAGCAGTTCTTC.

This clone was seen once. The rearrangement joins TRBV9 to TRBJ1-1; no firm D call. Trimming removed 2 bases at V and 1 base at J, with 21 bases between. This CDR3 has 18 residues. Germline V gene data show CDR1 as SGDLS and CDR2 as YYNGEE. CDR3 protein: CASSVNPRTLPKNTEAFF. The CDR3 bases are TGTGCCAGCAGCGTTAATCCCAGAACGCTCCCTAAGAACACTGAAGCTTTCTTT.

The rearrangement uses TRBV25-1 and TRBJ2-7; 11 nucleotides agree with TRBD2. Germline CDR1 reads MGHDK; CDR2 reads SYGVNS. This CDR3 spans 16 amino acids. Unmatched junction bases numbered 10, after V lost 6 bases and J lost 3 bases. The CDR3: CASSHLGLAGGYEQYF. The CDR3 DNA sequence: TGTGCCAGCAGCCATCTGGGGCTAGCGGGAGGCTACGAGCAGTACTTC.

This clone has only one observation. The chain recombines TRBV19 with TRBJ1-2, with D perhaps matching TRBD1 (6 bases). The CDR3 length is 16 residues. V was clipped by 1 base and J by 4 bases, with 16 bases between them. CDR1 is LNHDA and CDR2 is SQIVND in the germline V gene (reference sequence). DNA of the CDR3: TGTGCCAGTAGTATAGCGTCGGGGGCCGAATCCTATGGCTACACCTTC. Its translation: CASSIASGAESYGYTF.